Listed here are 25 T cell receptor beta chains from one sample, sequenced in a study of blood T cell repertoires in COVID-19 (dated by TCRdb to 2019 to 2021). The library was obtained by the immunoSEQ multiplex PCR assay. In its TCRdb copy, this immuneACCESS table keeps in-frame sequences only and misses some clones. Where compared with another copy, unresolved V genes explain less than half of these, and the others have no known cause. This sample is represented by roughly 260,000 clones; 75% to 90% of them were singletons. The ten top clones hold 1.9% of the sample. The material sequenced was PBMCs or T cells enriched from blood (not recorded which). Every receptor here comes from a woman aged 45-65 years who had recovered from COVID-19.

The chain is built from TRBV3-1 (or the pseudogene TRBV3-2) and TRBJ1-6, with a tentative D call TRBD1 (6 bases). V was pared by 0 bases and J by 7 bases, with 10 bases between. Looked up from germline, CDR1 is LGHDT and CDR2 is YNNKEL (reference sequence). The CDR3 spans 15 residues. CDR3: CASSQDARGNSPLHF. The DNA for the CDR3 is TGTGCCAGCAGCCAAGATGCCAGGGGCAATTCACCCCTCCACTTT.

The V gene is TRBV24-1, the J gene TRBJ1-1; tentative D call: TRBD1 (5 bases). Germline V lookup: CDR1 KGHDR, CDR2 SFDVKD. The CDR3 is 15 residues long. Trimming removed 2 bases at V and 1 base at J, with 10 bases between. The chain's CDR3 is CATSDSARGNTEAFF. In DNA, the CDR3 is TGTGCCACCAGTGATTCTGCAAGGGGGAACACTGAAGCTTTCTTT.

This clone appeared once. The genes are TRBV5-1 and TRBJ2-7; 9 bases are shared with TRBD2. Germline V gene sequence: CDR1 SGHRS, CDR2 YFSETQ. After removal of 4 bases from V and 4 bases from J, the junction contained 9 bases not matched to a gene. This CDR3 is built from 15 residues. Here the CDR3 DNA reads TGCGCCAGCAGCCTTAGCGGGAGCGTTCGGTACGAGCAGTACTTC. Translating gives CASSLSGSVRYEQYF.

The chain is built from TRBV9 and TRBJ2-1; 8 nucleotides align to TRBD1. Germline V CDR1 and CDR2: SGDLS, YYNGEE. This CDR3 has 20 residues. J lost 8 bases, V lost 2 bases, and 24 bases had no gene match. The CDR3 here is CASSVRTGRAFAGTGDEQFF. The DNA for the CDR3 is TGTGCCAGCAGCGTTAGGACAGGGAGAGCCTTCGCGGGAACCGGGGATGAGCAGTTCTTC. Together with reference TRBV9 and TRBJ2-1, the CDR3 gives the full variable domain: DSGVTQTPKHLITATGQRVTLRCSPRSGDLSVYWYQQSLDQGLQFLIQYYNGEERAKGNILERFSAQQFPDLHSELNLSSLELGDSALYFCASSVRTGRAFAGTGDEQFFGPGTRLTVL.

This clone was observed a few times. This chain uses TRBV5-1 with TRBJ2-5; the match to TRBD2 covers 7 bases. CDR3 length equals 16 residues. Germline CDR1 is SGHRS and CDR2 is YFSETQ. J lost 2 bases, V lost 4 bases, and 11 bases had no gene match. This CDR3 is CASSTGVQGGQETQYF. The CDR3 DNA sequence: TGCGCCAGCAGCACTGGAGTCCAGGGAGGGCAAGAGACCCAGTACTTC.

The rearrangement uses TRBV27 and TRBJ2-1, with 7 bases fitting TRBD2. Germline CDR1 and CDR2: MNHEY and SMNVEV (reference sequence). Trimming at V came to 4 bases and at J to 3 bases, leaving 12 bases not matched to a gene. This CDR3 comprises 17 residues. CDR3 DNA: TGTGCCAGCAGTTCCCGACGAGGGAGGGATTACTACAATGAGCAGTTCTTC. The encoded protein is CASSSRRGRDYYNEQFF.

J is TRBJ2-4 and V is TRBV27; tentative D call: TRBD2 (6 bases). Germline loops: CDR1 MNHEY, CDR2 SMNVEV (reference sequence). Trimming left V 10 bases short and J 5 bases short, with 18 bases between. This CDR3 spans 14 amino acids. The DNA of the CDR3 is TGTGCCACCAAGAGGAGGGGTCGGGAAAACATTCAGTACTTC. It encodes CATKRRGRENIQYF.

J is TRBJ2-4 and V is TRBV27, with TRBD1 matching 11 bases. Germline V CDR1 and CDR2: MNHEY, SMNVEV (reference sequence). The CDR3 runs to 18 residues. Unmatched junction bases numbered 8, after V lost 4 bases and J lost 0 bases. CDR3 amino acids: CASSSGTGGILAKNIQYF. In DNA form, the CDR3 reads TGTGCCAGCAGTTCCGGGACAGGGGGAATCTTAGCCAAAAACATTCAGTACTTC.

The V and J genes are TRBV5-6 and TRBJ2-1; the match to TRBD2 covers 7 bases. V dropped 3 bases and J dropped 12; count of bases not matched to a gene: 3. Per the germline V gene, CDR1 is SGHDT and CDR2 is YYEEEE. The CDR3 sequence is 11 residues long. CDR3 protein: CASSSPGGQFF. CDR3 sequence (DNA): TGTGCCAGCAGCTCGCCGGGAGGGCAGTTCTTC.

The sample holds a few counts of this clone. The V call is TRBV6-5, the J call TRBJ1-1; tentatively, D is TRBD1 (5 bases). The CDR3 length is 15 residues. Germline V gives CDR1 MNHEY, CDR2 SVGAGI. The V end lost 7 bases, the J end lost 0 bases, and 15 bases lay between the germline ends. The CDR3 reads CASTQGSGLNTEAFF. The CDR3 nucleotides are TGTGCCAGCACCCAGGGTAGCGGCTTGAACACTGAAGCTTTCTTT.

This clone occurred a few times. The V and J genes are TRBV12-5 and TRBJ2-1; D possibly corresponds to TRBD2 (7 bases). CDR3 length equals 14 residues. Germline V lookup: CDR1 LGHNT, CDR2 FRNRAP. The ends were cut back, 3 bases at V and 9 bases at J, with 15 bases in the middle. DNA for the CDR3: TGTGCTAGTGGTTTTGGGGGGGCGCATGGTGAGCAGTTCTTC. Protein product: CASGFGGAHGEQFF.

The rearrangement links TRBV28 to TRBJ2-7, with D unresolved. The CDR3 length is 12 residues. The ends were cut back, 6 bases at V and 2 bases at J, with 8 bases in the middle. Germline loops: CDR1 MDHEN, CDR2 SYDVKM. The CDR3 loop reads CASRSGAYEQYF. The CDR3 DNA reads TGTGCCAGCAGGTCGGGTGCCTACGAGCAGTACTTC.

This chain joins TRBV5-1 and TRBJ2-1; TRBD2 matches at 16 bases. This CDR3 has 17 residues. J lost 4 bases, V lost 3 bases, and 4 bases had no gene match. Per the germline V gene, CDR1 is SGHRS and CDR2 is YFSETQ. CDR3 residues: CASSWGLAGGDYNEQFF. Written as DNA, the CDR3 is TGCGCCAGCAGCTGGGGACTAGCGGGAGGGGATTACAATGAGCAGTTCTTC. Combining the CDR3 with reference TRBV5-1 and TRBJ2-1 gives the whole variable domain KAGVTQTPRYLIKTRGQQVTLSCSPISGHRSVSWYQQTPGQGLQFLFEYFSETQRNKGNFPGRFSGRQFSNSRSEMNVSTLELGDSALYLCASSWGLAGGDYNEQFFGPGTRLTVL.

The chain is built from TRBV5-1 and TRBJ1-1; TRBD1 might be the D (6 bases). This CDR3 is built from 15 residues. Per germline, CDR1 SGHRS and CDR2 YFSETQ. Trimming took off 3 bases at V and 8 bases at J, with 20 bases between the two ends. The CDR3 DNA is TGCGCCAGCAGCTCGGGTGGGGGCGTCCCCTGGGAAGCTTTCTTT. This sequence encodes CASSSGGGVPWEAFF.

The chain employs TRBV24-1 and TRBJ2-7; 11 positions match TRBD1. This CDR3 is 15 amino acids long. Germline values: CDR1 KGHDR, CDR2 SFDVKD. V was clipped by 9 bases and J by 4 bases; unmatched bases: 10. CDR3 amino acids: CATGTGTGGVYEQYF. As DNA, the CDR3 is TGTGCCACCGGAACCGGGACAGGGGGAGTTTACGAGCAGTACTTC.

This rearrangement joins TRBV10-3 to TRBJ1-2; 9 bases fit TRBD1. V shed 3 bases and J 5 bases; nucleotides not matched to a gene: 13. This CDR3 region has 17 residues. The V gene's germline CDR1 is ENHRY and CDR2 SYGVKD. The CDR3 sequence: CAISDPWGQGSSYGYTF. The CDR3 DNA reads as TGTGCCATCAGTGACCCTTGGGGACAGGGTTCTTCATATGGCTACACCTTC.

This chain connects TRBV28 to TRBJ1-2; 9 bases map to TRBD1. CDR1 and CDR2 (germline): MDHEN, SYDVKM. The CDR3 is made up of 15 amino acids. Trimming took 5 bases from V and 7 from J; bases not matched to a gene: 11. In DNA, the CDR3 is TGTGCCAGCAGTCCTGCCGGGACAGGGCGGTTTGGCTACACCTTC. Translation gives CASSPAGTGRFGYTF.

The chain couples TRBV5-4 to TRBJ1-1; D perhaps matches TRBD1 (6 bases). CDR3 length equals 12 residues. Germline V gene sequence: CDR1 SGHNT, CDR2 YYREEE (reference sequence). V lost 4 bases and J 5 bases, leaving 9 bases between the germline ends. CDR3 nucleotide sequence: TGTGCCAGCAGCATACAGGGTACTGAAGCTTTCTTT. This sequence encodes CASSIQGTEAFF. The full variable domain, with the rest looked up from reference TRBV5-4 and TRBJ1-1, is ETGVTQSPTHLIKTRGQQVTLRCSSQSGHNTVSWYQQALGQGPQFIFQYYREEENGRGNFPPRFSGLQFPNYSSELNVNALELDDSALYLCASSIQGTEAFFGQGTRLTVV.

The sample holds a few counts of this clone. The CDR3 is CASSLVIWTSVAYNEQFF. The CDR3 DNA follows: TGTGCCAGCAGCTTGGTGATTTGGACTAGCGTAGCCTACAATGAGCAGTTCTTC. This chain joins TRBV5-6 and TRBJ2-1; 9 nucleotides line up with TRBD2. The CDR3 loop spans 18 amino acids. Germline loops: CDR1 SGHDT, CDR2 YYEEEE. After removal of 0 bases from V and 2 bases from J, the junction contained 9 bases not matched to a gene.

J is TRBJ1-2 and V is TRBV29-1; D possibly corresponds to TRBD1 (6 bases). The CDR3 runs 11 residues. Trimming left V 5 bases short and J 8 bases short, with 12 bases between. Germline values: CDR1 SQVTM, CDR2 ANQGSEA. The CDR3 here is CSVIGTWGYTF. The CDR3 bases are TGCAGCGTTATAGGGACATGGGGCTACACCTTC.

The rearrangement links TRBV28 to TRBJ2-1; 9 nucleotides line up with TRBD1. Germline assignment: CDR1 MDHEN and CDR2 SYDVKM. V lost 4 bases, J lost 4 bases, and 5 bases stayed unmatched. The CDR3 sequence is 15 residues long. The chain's CDR3 is CASSSSGTGYNEQFF. In DNA, the CDR3 is TGTGCCAGCAGTTCATCCGGGACAGGGTACAATGAGCAGTTCTTC.

This clone was observed a single time. The rearrangement joins TRBV4-1 to TRBJ1-2; 10 bases agree with TRBD1. CDR1 MGHRA and CDR2 YSYEKL come from the germline V gene. This CDR3 is built from 15 residues. Losses at the gene ends were 4 bases for V and 10 bases for J; bases not matched to a gene: 12. CDR3: CASSPHSTGGEVYTF. In DNA form, the CDR3 reads TGCGCCAGCAGCCCTCACTCGACAGGGGGCGAGGTCTACACCTTC.

The sample holds one count of this clone. This rearrangement joins TRBV7-9 to TRBJ2-5, with TRBD2 identical over 7 bases. Germline V CDR1 and CDR2: SEHNR, FQNEAQ (reference sequence). The CDR3 covers 17 residues. The V gene end was trimmed by 2 bases and the J gene end by 0 bases; junction bases not matched to a gene: 9. The chain's CDR3 is CASSLTVASGYQETQYF. In DNA, the CDR3 is TGTGCCAGCAGCTTAACCGTCGCTAGCGGTTACCAAGAGACCCAGTACTTC. Full variable domain (rest looked up from reference TRBV7-9 and TRBJ2-5): DTGVSQNPRHKITKRGQNVTFRCDPISEHNRLYWYRQTLGQGPEFLTYFQNEAQLEKSRLLSDRFSAERPKGSFSTLEIQRTEQGDSAMYLCASSLTVASGYQETQYFGPGTRLLVL.

This chain connects TRBV3-1 (or the pseudogene TRBV3-2) to TRBJ2-7; D perhaps matches TRBD2 (5 bases). The CDR3 has 13 amino acids. Germline V gene lookup returns CDR1 LGHDT and CDR2 YNNKEL (reference sequence). V lost 4 bases, J lost 5 bases, and 12 bases lay in between. The chain's CDR3 is CASSPTGLDEQYF. The CDR3 DNA is TGTGCCAGCAGCCCTACCGGACTGGACGAGCAGTACTTC.

The sample holds a few counts of this clone. The chain combines TRBV11-2 with TRBJ2-7; 8 bases match TRBD2. Germline values: CDR1 SGHAT, CDR2 FQNNGV. With 5 bases clipped from V and 2 bases from J, the junction kept 8 bases outside the gene matches. The CDR3 is 15 residues long. CDR3 loop: CASSPPGGLAYEQYF. The DNA of the CDR3 is TGTGCCAGCAGCCCCCCGGGGGGGTTGGCCTACGAGCAGTACTTC.